This TCR beta chain originates from a study of CD8+ T cells in alopecia areata. The CDR3 length is 14 residues. Deletions cut 1 base from V and 5 bases from J, with 12 bases between. CDR1 and CDR2 from the germline V gene are MGHRA and YSYEKL. Study conclusions and caveats: Compared with mice, patients displayed less clear TCR sharing, possibly for HLA-related reasons. Normal scalp showed lower clonality than lesional scalp, especially alopecia totalis/universalis.

CD4+ and CD8+ T cells were sorted from PBMCs. Turning to this clone: Its antigen is unidentified.

Reverse transcription of extracted RNA yielded cDNA, which provided the sequencing template. The data were produced by immunoSEQ multiplex PCR, yet TCRdb's version contains in-frame clones alone and is incomplete. Of 150,000 to 200,000 clones listed, roughly 50% are singletons. This rearrangement joins TRBV4-1 to TRBJ2-7, with no clear D. The sample was CD4+ T cells sorted from blood. The TCR comes from a human donor in good health. CDR3 loop: CASSQVQATHEQYF. The CDR3 DNA reads as TGCGCCAGCAGCCAAGTTCAGGCTACTCACGAGCAGTACTTC.